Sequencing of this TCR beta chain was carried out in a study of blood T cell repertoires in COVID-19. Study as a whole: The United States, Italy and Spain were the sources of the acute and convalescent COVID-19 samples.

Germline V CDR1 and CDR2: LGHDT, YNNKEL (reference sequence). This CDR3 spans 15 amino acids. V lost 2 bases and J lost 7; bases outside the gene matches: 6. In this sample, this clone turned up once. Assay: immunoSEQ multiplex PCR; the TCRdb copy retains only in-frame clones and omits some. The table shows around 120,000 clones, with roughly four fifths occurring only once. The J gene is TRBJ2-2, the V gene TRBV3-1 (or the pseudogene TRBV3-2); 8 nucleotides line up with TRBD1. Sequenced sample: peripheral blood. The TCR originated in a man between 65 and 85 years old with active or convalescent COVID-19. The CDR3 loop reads CASSQPGQVSGELFF. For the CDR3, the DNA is TGTGCCAGCAGCCAACCGGGACAGGTCAGCGGGGAGCTGTTTTTT.